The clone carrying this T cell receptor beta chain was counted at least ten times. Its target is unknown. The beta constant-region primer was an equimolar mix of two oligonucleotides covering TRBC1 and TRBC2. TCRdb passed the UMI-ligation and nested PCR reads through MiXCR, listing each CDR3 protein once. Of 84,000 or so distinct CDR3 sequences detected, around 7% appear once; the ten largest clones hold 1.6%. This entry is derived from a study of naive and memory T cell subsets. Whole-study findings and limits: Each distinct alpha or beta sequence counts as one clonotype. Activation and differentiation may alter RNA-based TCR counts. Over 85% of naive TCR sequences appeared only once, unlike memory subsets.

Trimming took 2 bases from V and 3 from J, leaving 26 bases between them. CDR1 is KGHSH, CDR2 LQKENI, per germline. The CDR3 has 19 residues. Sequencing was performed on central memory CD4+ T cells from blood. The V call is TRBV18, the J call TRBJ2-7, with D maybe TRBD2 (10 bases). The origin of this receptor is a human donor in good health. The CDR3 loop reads CASSPYRGRTSGERYEQYF. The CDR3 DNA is TGTGCCAGCTCACCATACAGGGGGCGAACTAGCGGGGAACGCTACGAGCAGTACTTC. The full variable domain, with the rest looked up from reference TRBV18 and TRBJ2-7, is NAGVMQNPRHLVRRRGQEARLRCSPMKGHSHVYWYRQLPEEGLKFMVYLQKENIIDESGMPKERFSAEFPKEGPSILRIQQVVRGDSAAYFCASSPYRGRTSGERYEQYFGPGTRLTVT.